Described below is a single T cell receptor beta chain sequence and its context. The antigen is not known. The sample comes from a study of cytomegalovirus exposure and HLA in healthy donors. Findings and caveats of the study: Using the classifier, cytomegalovirus status was reportedly diagnosed with high specificity and sensitivity. Listed as cytomegalovirus-associated were approximately 160 TCR beta chains. The authors later linked a missense DCLRE1C variant to TCR beta V- and J-gene trimming.

V gave up 7 bases and J gave up 0 bases; unmatched junction bases: 6. CDR3 length: 16 residues. CDR1 MNHEY and CDR2 SMNVEV come from the germline V gene (reference sequence). The PCR made use of 60 Vbeta and 13 Jbeta primers. TCRdb keeps only in-frame clones here, not all; method: immunoSEQ multiplex PCR. The sample records approximately 190,000 clones, about 80% being singletons. Healthy donors of bone marrow made up the group. The rearrangement uses TRBV27 and TRBJ1-6; 7 bases are a match to TRBD1. The receptor was derived from a woman aged 45-60 years in good health and CMV-seropositive. Sequencing was performed on PBMCs. The CDR3: CASTETGVSYNSPLHF. DNA of the CDR3: TGTGCCAGCACCGAAACAGGGGTCTCCTATAATTCACCCCTCCACTTT.